These 19 T cell receptor beta chains were all obtained from the same sample, sequenced in a study of OX40 agonist ivuxolimab in advanced cancers. TCRdb's table, derived via immunoSEQ multiplex PCR, lists solely in-frame clones and lacks some. The sample lists tens of thousands of clones, about 86% seen once, with approximately 1% in the top ten. The specimen comprised CD4+ or CD8+ T cells sorted from blood, sampled in a trial of the OX40 agonist ivuxolimab. The source is an adult with an advanced solid tumor such as melanoma, head and neck, liver or kidney cancer.

V is TRBV18 and J is TRBJ1-2, with D perhaps TRBD1 (5 bases). This CDR3 region has 14 residues. The ends were cut back, 0 bases at V and 5 bases at J, with 10 bases in the middle. From germline, CDR1 is KGHSH and CDR2 LQKENI. The CDR3 reads CASSPPTVGYGYTF. The DNA for the CDR3 is TGTGCCAGCTCACCACCGACAGTCGGGTATGGCTACACCTTC. Complete variable domain (other parts from reference TRBV18 and TRBJ1-2): NAGVMQNPRHLVRRRGQEARLRCSPMKGHSHVYWYRQLPEEGLKFMVYLQKENIIDESGMPKERFSAEFPKEGPSILRIQQVVRGDSAAYFCASSPPTVGYGYTFGSGTRLTVV.

The chain combines TRBV5-5 with TRBJ2-3; 9 nucleotides match TRBD2. CDR3 size: 15 residues. Germline V lookup: CDR1 SGHKS, CDR2 YYEKEE (reference sequence). V trimming: 2 bases; J trimming: 2 bases; junction bases outside the gene matches: 3. The CDR3 DNA follows: TGTGCCAGCAGCTTTCCTAGCGGGGACACAGATACGCAGTATTTT. Translated: CASSFPSGDTDTQYF. The complete variable domain, with remaining parts taken from reference TRBV5-5 and TRBJ2-3, reads DAGVTQSPTHLIKTRGQQVTLRCSPISGHKSVSWYQQVLGQGPQFIFQYYEKEERGRGNFPDRFSARQFPNYSSELNVNALLLGDSALYLCASSFPSGDTDTQYFGPGTRLTVL.

This clone has only a few counts. The CDR3 bases are TGCGCCAGCAGCGGAAATGGTAATTCACCCCTCCACTTT. It codes for CASSGNGNSPLHF. This rearrangement joins TRBV5-1 to TRBJ1-6; D gene uncertain. There are 13 residues in the CDR3. The germline V and J ends were trimmed by 4 bases and 6 bases, with 8 bases remaining between them. Per germline, CDR1 SGHRS and CDR2 YFSETQ. The complete variable domain, with remaining parts taken from reference TRBV5-1 and TRBJ1-6, reads KAGVTQTPRYLIKTRGQQVTLSCSPISGHRSVSWYQQTPGQGLQFLFEYFSETQRNKGNFPGRFSGRQFSNSRSEMNVSTLELGDSALYLCASSGNGNSPLHFGNGTRLTVT.

The chain carries TRBV6-1 and TRBJ1-6, with 7 bases matching TRBD1. The V and J ends lost 6 bases and 7 bases, in that order; junction bases with no gene match: 6. This CDR3 is built from 14 residues. Germline CDR1 is MNHNS and CDR2 is SASEGT. Here the CDR3 DNA reads TGTGCCAGCAGGTTAGACAGGGTAAATTCACCCCTCCACTTT. Amino acid sequence: CASRLDRVNSPLHF.

This sequence joins TRBV25-1 and TRBJ2-2; the D gene is possibly TRBD1 (6 bases). CDR1 and CDR2 from the germline V gene are MGHDK and SYGVNS. This CDR3 has 14 residues. V lost 6 bases to trimming and J lost 3 bases, with 11 bases between them. The CDR3 DNA sequence: TGTGCCAGCAGGGGGACATCCGACACCGGGGAGCTGTTTTTT. Its translation is CASRGTSDTGELFF.

The rearrangement uses TRBV6-5 and TRBJ1-5; perhaps TRBD1 as D (5 bases). The germline V and J ends were trimmed by 0 bases and 6 bases, with 12 bases remaining between them. The CDR3 runs to 15 residues. Germline V gene sequence: CDR1 MNHEY, CDR2 SVGAGI. The CDR3 loop reads CASSYSARVSQPQHF. The CDR3, as DNA: TGTGCCAGCAGTTACTCGGCCAGGGTGAGTCAGCCCCAGCATTTT.

The V and J genes are TRBV6-5 and TRBJ1-5; 7 bases align to TRBD1. From germline, CDR1 is MNHEY and CDR2 SVGAGI. V dropped 6 bases and J dropped 0; count of bases not matched to a gene: 5. The CDR3 has 15 residues. Here the CDR3 DNA reads TGTGCCAGCAGAACGGACAGGTTTAGCAATCAGCCCCAGCATTTT. This sequence encodes CASRTDRFSNQPQHF.

There are a few counts of this clone. V is TRBV18 and J is TRBJ2-1; D may be TRBD2 (5 bases). V was shortened by 2 bases and J by 2 bases, with 16 bases between the two germline ends. This CDR3 has 17 amino acids. CDR1 and CDR2 (germline): KGHSH, LQKENI. The CDR3 reads CASSPSLGVWAYNEQFF. The CDR3 DNA is TGTGCCAGCTCACCATCTCTGGGAGTTTGGGCCTACAATGAGCAGTTCTTC.

The V gene is TRBV15, the J gene TRBJ2-7; D remains unclear. The ends were cut back, 5 bases at V and 7 bases at J, with 12 bases in the middle. Germline assignment: CDR1 LNHNV and CDR2 YYDKDF (reference sequence). This CDR3 has 12 residues. DNA for the CDR3: TGTGCCACCAGCTCATCAGGTATTGAGCAGTACTTC. Translating gives CATSSSGIEQYF.

CDR3: CASSGRPAGELFF. The CDR3 DNA follows: TGTGCCAGCAGTGGCCGTCCTGCCGGGGAGCTGTTTTTT. The chain combines TRBV6-1 with TRBJ2-2, with D unclear. V lost 4 bases, J lost 6 bases, and 9 bases lay in between. Germline V gene sequence: CDR1 MNHNS, CDR2 SASEGT. The CDR3 extends over 13 amino acids.

The chain combines TRBV19 with TRBJ2-5; 10 positions match TRBD1. Looked up from germline, CDR1 is LNHDA and CDR2 is SQIVND (reference sequence). With V trimmed by 4 bases and J by 2 bases, 4 bases remained unmatched. The CDR3 loop spans 15 amino acids. The DNA of the CDR3 is TGTGCCAGTAGTAAGTGGGGACAGGGGCAAGAGACCCAGTACTTC. It codes for CASSKWGQGQETQYF.

This chain links TRBV7-8 with TRBJ1-5, with a possible D match to TRBD1 (5 bases). Between the trimmed V and J ends, which lost 1 base and 7 bases, there was a span of 23 bases. Germline CDR1 and CDR2: SGHVS and FQNEAQ. This CDR3 comprises 18 residues. The CDR3 sequence is CASSLEPNQGVRYQPQHF. CDR3 DNA sequence: TGTGCCAGCAGCTTAGAACCCAACCAGGGAGTGCGCTACCAGCCCCAGCATTTT.

This sequence joins TRBV2 and TRBJ1-1; 7 bases align to TRBD1. V dropped 3 bases and J dropped 0; count of bases not matched to a gene: 4. Germline V lookup: CDR1 SNHLY, CDR2 FYNNEI. CDR3 length: 15 amino acids. The CDR3 nucleotides read TGTGCCAGCAGTGACAGGGGGATCTTGAACACTGAAGCTTTCTTT. It translates to CASSDRGILNTEAFF.

This clone occurred once. The rearrangement links TRBV7-8 to TRBJ1-4; D uncertain. Per the germline V gene, CDR1 is SGHVS and CDR2 is FQNEAQ. The CDR3 is 14 amino acids. V was pared by 3 bases and J by 0 bases, with 5 bases between. CDR3 protein: CASSLETTNEKLFF. The CDR3 coding sequence is TGTGCCAGCAGCTTGGAAACAACTAATGAAAAACTGTTTTTT.

In this sample, this clone turned up a few times. The J gene is TRBJ2-7, the V gene TRBV29-1, with 8 bases aligning to TRBD2. Germline CDR1 reads SQVTM; CDR2 reads ANQGSEA. This CDR3 spans 13 amino acids. Trimming cost V 6 bases and J 6 bases; bases outside gene matches: 10. The CDR3 reads CSVRSGAGGEQYF. CDR3 sequence (DNA): TGCAGCGTCCGTAGCGGGGCGGGGGGCGAGCAGTACTTC.

The J gene is TRBJ1-1, the V gene TRBV18; D might be TRBD1 (6 bases). This CDR3 spans 16 amino acids. Trimming took 3 bases from V and 0 from J, leaving 14 bases between them. Germline CDR1 reads KGHSH; CDR2 reads LQKENI. CDR3 nucleotides: TGTGCCAGCTCACCGGCGTCGGGGGCAGTGAACACTGAAGCTTTCTTT. Protein: CASSPASGAVNTEAFF.

The rearrangement joins TRBV11-2 to TRBJ2-6, with D unresolved. Trimming stripped 5 bases from V and 0 bases from J, with 11 bases between. The V gene's germline CDR1 is SGHAT and CDR2 FQNNGV. CDR3 size: 16 residues. The CDR3 protein is CASSPALSSGANVLTF. The DNA for the CDR3 is TGTGCCAGCAGCCCCGCCTTGAGCTCTGGGGCCAACGTCCTGACTTTC.

The DNA of the CDR3 is TGTGCCAGCAGTTACTCGTTCAGGGGGAATCAGCCCCAGCATTTT. Residues: CASSYSFRGNQPQHF. The rearrangement links TRBV6-5 to TRBJ1-5, with 7 bases aligning to TRBD1. This CDR3 contains 15 residues. V lost 0 bases and J lost 4; bases outside the gene matches: 3. Germline V gene data show CDR1 as MNHEY and CDR2 as SVGAGI.

The chain combines TRBV19 with TRBJ1-6, with 8 nucleotides matching TRBD1. Trimming cost V 4 bases and J 7 bases; bases outside gene matches: 9. Germline lookup yields CDR1 LNHDA and CDR2 SQIVND (reference sequence). This CDR3 is built from 16 residues. CDR3 sequence reads: CASSTPGGTGNSPLHF. CDR3 nucleotide sequence: TGTGCCAGTAGTACTCCCGGGGGGACAGGCAATTCACCCCTCCACTTT.